One and the same sample provided the 22 T cell receptor beta chains below, sequenced in a study of a mutant IDH1 vaccine in newly diagnosed glioma. As for time point: week 5, during vaccination. Every vaccine dose comprised 300 ug of mutant IDH1 20-mer peptide plus topical imiquimod. Their antigen targets remain unknown. The protocol was immunoSEQ multiplex PCR, while the TCRdb copy is restricted to in-frame clones and leaves out a portion. This sample carries tens of thousands of clones, roughly 81% of them seen once, and the ten largest clones take roughly 12%. The sample consisted of PBMCs, taken from a glioma patient whose treatment included an IDH1 peptide vaccine. These receptors all stem from a man in his fifties or sixties with glioma.

The chain carries TRBV28 and TRBJ1-1, with 8 bases identical to TRBD1. V lost 6 bases to trimming and J lost 2 bases; unmatched junction nucleotides: 5. The CDR3 extends over 14 amino acids. Germline V CDR1 and CDR2: MDHEN, SYDVKM. The CDR3 sequence is CASSPGQANTEAFF. DNA of the CDR3: TGTGCCAGCAGCCCGGGACAGGCCAACACTGAAGCTTTCTTT.

The chain combines TRBV5-1 with TRBJ1-1, with unresolved D. The CDR3 runs 13 residues. Trimming took 4 bases from V and 1 from J, leaving 8 bases between them. Germline V gene data show CDR1 as SGHRS and CDR2 as YFSETQ. The CDR3: CASSRQPNTEAFF. CDR3 sequence (DNA): TGCGCCAGCAGCAGGCAGCCGAACACTGAAGCTTTCTTT.

This chain links TRBV2 with TRBJ2-1; perhaps TRBD2 as D (6 bases). The CDR3 consists of 16 residues. Germline CDR1 and CDR2: SNHLY and FYNNEI. Trimming left V 6 bases short and J 0 bases short, with 15 bases between. The CDR3 region is CASRPRLGSSYNEQFF. The CDR3 region has the DNA TGTGCCAGCAGACCTAGACTAGGGAGCTCCTACAATGAGCAGTTCTTC.

The V call is TRBV6-4, the J call TRBJ2-3, with 9 bases identical to TRBD2. CDR3 length equals 14 residues. Germline trimming cut 5 bases from V and 4 bases from J; bases unmatched to any gene: 4. Germline V CDR1 and CDR2: MRHNA, SNTAGT. CDR3 coding DNA: TGTGCCAGCAGTCAGCGGGGGGAATCAGATACGCAGTATTTT. It yields the protein CASSQRGESDTQYF.

The chain employs TRBV19 and TRBJ1-5, with D uncertain. V lost 2 bases, J lost 5 bases, and 10 bases lay in between. Germline lookup yields CDR1 LNHDA and CDR2 SQIVND (reference sequence). The CDR3 spans 14 residues. CDR3 in DNA: TGTGCCAGTAGTATAAGGGTGAGCTATCAGCCCCAGCATTTT. Translating gives CASSIRVSYQPQHF.

This chain joins TRBV4-3 and TRBJ2-7; D remains unclear. V was shortened by 0 bases and J by 2 bases, with 11 bases between the two germline ends. CDR3 length: 15 residues. The germline gives CDR1 LGHNA, CDR2 YSLEER. For the CDR3, the DNA is TGCGCCAGCAGCCAAGATAAGGCAGGACCCTACGAGCAGTACTTC. It specifies CASSQDKAGPYEQYF.

The chain carries TRBV21-1 and TRBJ2-7; the DNA was not compared with TRBD1, the D call given in the table. TRBV21-1 is a pseudogene locus. CDR3 length: 14 residues. The CDR3 here is CASSGWDTSYEQYF. The CDR3 DNA sequence: TGTGCCAGCAGCGGATGGGACACATCCTACGAGCAGTACTTC.

The chain recombines TRBV14 with TRBJ1-1; D gene unclear. There are 14 residues in the CDR3. Trimming pared 3 bases from V and 0 bases from J, leaving 8 bases between. Germline assignment: CDR1 SGHDN and CDR2 FVKESK. Here the CDR3 reads CASSQLGLNTEAFF. CDR3 DNA: TGTGCCAGCAGCCAGCTGGGTTTGAACACTGAAGCTTTCTTT.

V gene TRBV6-1 combines with J gene TRBJ2-2; D remains unclear. Per germline, CDR1 MNHNS and CDR2 SASEGT. This CDR3 region has 17 residues. V lost 8 bases and J 4 bases, leaving 23 bases between the germline ends. The CDR3 DNA reads TGTGCCAGCCGAGAAGACGGCCTATACGACCCCACCGGGGAGCTGTTTTTT. Its translation is CASREDGLYDPTGELFF.

This chain joins TRBV18 and TRBJ1-2; D remains ambiguous. The CDR3 spans 17 residues. V was cut by 2 bases and J by 1 base, with 17 bases left in between. Germline V gene data show CDR1 as KGHSH and CDR2 as LQKENI. CDR3 in DNA: TGTGCCAGCTCACCAGGGTCAGGCGAATTTCGTAACTATGGCTACACCTTC. Residues: CASSPGSGEFRNYGYTF. Based on the CDR3 plus reference TRBV18 and TRBJ1-2, the full variable domain is NAGVMQNPRHLVRRRGQEARLRCSPMKGHSHVYWYRQLPEEGLKFMVYLQKENIIDESGMPKERFSAEFPKEGPSILRIQQVVRGDSAAYFCASSPGSGEFRNYGYTFGSGTRLTVV.

The chain uses TRBV4-3 and TRBJ2-7; 7 positions agree with TRBD1. With V trimmed by 1 base and J by 3 bases, 15 bases remained unmatched. The CDR3 spans 18 residues. Germline CDR1 and CDR2: LGHNA and YSLEER. CDR3 DNA: TGCGCCAGCAGCCAAGGGCCCCCAGGGGGAATTCCCCTCTACGAGCAGTACTTC. Its protein product is CASSQGPPGGIPLYEQYF.

The rearrangement uses TRBV5-5 and TRBJ2-3; 8 bases align to TRBD1. Trimming at V came to 4 bases and at J to 7 bases, leaving 11 bases not matched to a gene. Germline V gene data show CDR1 as SGHKS and CDR2 as YYEKEE (reference sequence). The CDR3 sequence is 15 residues long. The CDR3 loop is CASSQDRGRSNTQYF. CDR3 DNA: TGTGCCAGCAGCCAAGACAGGGGAAGGTCAAATACGCAGTATTTT. Filled out from reference TRBV5-5 and TRBJ2-3, the complete variable domain reads DAGVTQSPTHLIKTRGQQVTLRCSPISGHKSVSWYQQVLGQGPQFIFQYYEKEERGRGNFPDRFSARQFPNYSSELNVNALLLGDSALYLCASSQDRGRSNTQYFGPGTRLTVL.

The genes are TRBV2 and TRBJ2-2; D gene uncertain. The V gene lost 8 bases and the J gene lost 1 base, with 11 bases spanning the gap. CDR1 is SNHLY, CDR2 FYNNEI, per germline. The CDR3 is 14 amino acids. The CDR3 coding sequence is TGTGCCAGCGGTTTGTACCTGAACACCGGGGAGCTGTTTTTT. It codes for CASGLYLNTGELFF.

The rearrangement links TRBV30 to TRBJ2-7; D uncertain. This CDR3 has 12 amino acids. V was pared by 2 bases and J by 0 bases, with 5 bases between. Germline CDR1 is GTSNPN and CDR2 is SVGIG (reference sequence). This chain's CDR3 is CAWSLSSYEQYF. CDR3 nucleotide sequence: TGTGCCTGGAGTCTCAGCTCCTACGAGCAGTACTTC.

This clone has more than one count but fewer than ten. The chain links TRBV7-9 to TRBJ1-6; no clear D gene. The CDR3 sequence is 14 residues long. V was shortened by 4 bases and J by 10 bases, with 14 bases between the two germline ends. Germline V gene data show CDR1 as SEHNR and CDR2 as FQNEAQ (reference sequence). CDR3 in DNA: TGTGCCAGCAGCTATATCGGGGTGCCATCACCCCTCCACTTT. It yields the protein CASSYIGVPSPLHF.

The chain is built from TRBV2 and TRBJ2-2; TRBD1 aligns across 9 bases. The ends lost 6 bases at V and 5 bases at J; junction bases unmatched: 7. Germline V CDR1 and CDR2: SNHLY, FYNNEI. The CDR3 is made up of 15 amino acids. Here the CDR3 reads CASRATGGDTGELFF. CDR3 coding DNA: TGTGCCAGCAGAGCGACAGGGGGTGATACCGGGGAGCTGTTTTTT.

The chain combines TRBV2 with TRBJ2-3; TRBD2 agrees at 7 bases. V lost 6 bases to trimming and J lost 2 bases; unmatched junction nucleotides: 5. The germline V gene has CDR1 SNHLY and CDR2 FYNNEI. This CDR3 comprises 14 residues. The CDR3 is CASRFGTNTDTQYF. DNA for the CDR3: TGTGCCAGCAGGTTCGGGACTAACACAGATACGCAGTATTTT.

This rearrangement joins TRBV7-9 to TRBJ2-2, with D possibly matching TRBD2 (5 bases). Germline CDR1 SEHNR, CDR2 FQNEAQ (reference sequence). V shed 1 base and J shed 0 bases, with 6 bases lying between them. The CDR3 is made up of 15 amino acids. The CDR3 loop reads CASSLGTANTGELFF. Written as DNA, the CDR3 is TGTGCCAGCAGCTTAGGGACTGCGAACACCGGGGAGCTGTTTTTT.

This clone was recorded only once. The chain has TRBV9 and TRBJ1-4; TRBD1 might be the D (5 bases). The CDR3 totals 15 residues. In germline, CDR1 is SGDLS, CDR2 YYNGEE. V lost 4 bases and J 8 bases, leaving 18 bases between the germline ends. CDR3 coding DNA: TGTGCCAGCAGCCGCGCCTCCGAGGGACCCGAAAAACTGTTTTTT. It translates to CASSRASEGPEKLFF. Combining the CDR3 with reference TRBV9 and TRBJ1-4 gives the whole variable domain DSGVTQTPKHLITATGQRVTLRCSPRSGDLSVYWYQQSLDQGLQFLIQYYNGEERAKGNILERFSAQQFPDLHSELNLSSLELGDSALYFCASSRASEGPEKLFFGSGTQLSVL.

The chain links TRBV7-2 to TRBJ1-4; 7 bases fit TRBD1. J gave up 5 bases and V 5 bases, and 8 bases lay outside the gene matches. Germline CDR1 SGHTA, CDR2 FQGNSA. CDR3 length equals 15 residues. This chain's CDR3 is CASSIRTGMNEKLFF. Here the CDR3 DNA reads TGTGCCAGCAGCATCCGGACAGGAATGAATGAAAAACTGTTTTTT.

The J gene is TRBJ2-5, the V gene TRBV7-7, with a weak D call TRBD2 (6 bases). V lost 5 bases and J 4 bases, leaving 17 bases between the germline ends. The CDR3 is 15 amino acids. Germline assignment: CDR1 SSHAT and CDR2 FNYEAQ (reference sequence). The CDR3 DNA is TGTGCCAGCAGCCCCGGGACTGGCGGCGGAGAGACCCAGTACTTC. Protein: CASSPGTGGGETQYF.

This chain uses TRBV27 with TRBJ2-1, with D maybe TRBD1 (6 bases). CDR3 length: 15 amino acids. The ends were cut back, 4 bases at V and 7 bases at J, with 17 bases in the middle. The germline V gene encodes CDR1 MNHEY and CDR2 SMNVEV (reference sequence). The chain's CDR3 is CASSYYRDAMNEQFF. In DNA form, the CDR3 reads TGTGCCAGCAGTTATTACAGGGATGCAATGAATGAGCAGTTCTTC.